This is a list of T cell receptor beta chains from one sample in a study of cytomegalovirus exposure and HLA in healthy donors. The protocol was immunoSEQ multiplex PCR, while the TCRdb copy is restricted to in-frame clones and leaves out a portion. This table has about 240,000 clones, roughly 78% appearing once. The specimen sequenced was PBMCs. The receptors were sampled from a boy aged 5 to 17 in good health and CMV-seronegative. The CDR3 runs from the conserved cysteine through the conserved F or W. A D gene is named only where the DNA matches it firmly. Size is stated for part of the rows, as once, few or many counts, or as a class when the clone is expanded.

abundance: -
d_gene: -
j_gene: TRBJ2-1
v_gene: TRBV29-1
CDR3nt: TGCAGCGTTGAATCATTGCCAGCGAGGGACAATGAGCAGTTCTTC
CDR3aa: CSVESLPARDNEQFF

abundance: -
d_gene: TRBD2
j_gene: TRBJ2-1
v_gene: TRBV7-6
CDR3nt: TGTGCCAGCAGCTTAAATCTAGCGGGAGTTGGTGAGCAGTTCTTC
CDR3aa: CASSLNLAGVGEQFF

abundance: -
d_gene: TRBD2
j_gene: TRBJ2-1
v_gene: TRBV27
CDR3nt: TGTGCCAGCAGTTCGAAGGGACTAGCGGGGGGCAACGACGGGTTCTTC
CDR3aa: CASSSKGLAGGNDGFF

abundance: -
d_gene: TRBD1
j_gene: TRBJ2-5
v_gene: TRBV7-7
CDR3nt: TGTGCCAGCAGCCGTAGGGGGCCAGAGACCCAGTACTTC
CDR3aa: CASSRRGPETQYF

abundance: once
d_gene: -
j_gene: TRBJ2-7
v_gene: TRBV2
CDR3nt: TGTTCCAGCAGGGAAACGGCCTACGAGCAGTACTTC
CDR3aa: CSSRETAYEQYF

abundance: once
d_gene: -
j_gene: TRBJ1-6
v_gene: TRBV5-4
CDR3nt: TGTGCCAGCAGCCGGGACCACGAATGGGGACTATCACCCCTCCACTTT
CDR3aa: CASSRDHEWGLSPLHF

abundance: -
d_gene: -
j_gene: TRBJ1-2
v_gene: TRBV5-5
CDR3nt: TGTGCCAGCAGCTTGGCAGTGTTTGGCTACACCTTC
CDR3aa: CASSLAVFGYTF

abundance: -
d_gene: TRBD2
j_gene: TRBJ2-7
v_gene: TRBV5-4
CDR3nt: TGTGCCAGCAGCTTGCTAGCGGGGTCCTACGAGCAGTACTTC
CDR3aa: CASSLLAGSYEQYF

abundance: -
d_gene: TRBD2
j_gene: TRBJ2-3
v_gene: TRBV11-2
CDR3nt: TGTGCCAGCAGCTTGGGGCGGGGGGGCGGCACAGATACGCAGTATTTT
CDR3aa: CASSLGRGGGTDTQYF

abundance: -
d_gene: TRBD1
j_gene: TRBJ1-2
v_gene: TRBV6-5
CDR3nt: TGTGCCAGCAGTACCGACAGGGGACTTTGGGAGGGCTACACCTTC
CDR3aa: CASSTDRGLWEGYTF

abundance: once
d_gene: TRBD2
j_gene: TRBJ2-7
v_gene: TRBV11-2
CDR3nt: TGTGCCAGCAGCTTACAGCTAGCGGTGTCCTACGAGCAGTACTTC
CDR3aa: CASSLQLAVSYEQYF

abundance: -
d_gene: -
j_gene: TRBJ1-1
v_gene: TRBV10-1
CDR3nt: TGCGCCAGCAGTGAGGAACGGACAGTGAACACTGAAGCTTTCTTT
CDR3aa: CASSEERTVNTEAFF

abundance: -
d_gene: -
j_gene: TRBJ1-1
v_gene: TRBV6-1
CDR3nt: TGTGCCAGCAGTGAACACCCGGGGTACACTGAAGCTTTCTTT
CDR3aa: CASSEHPGYTEAFF

abundance: -
d_gene: -
j_gene: TRBJ1-1
v_gene: TRBV10-3
CDR3nt: TGTGCCATCAGTGCGTCCCTCAGAGGCGGGACTGAAGCTTTCTTT
CDR3aa: CAISASLRGGTEAFF

abundance: -
d_gene: -
j_gene: TRBJ1-2
v_gene: TRBV29-1
CDR3nt: TGCAGCGTTAGGACACTCCTATCTTATGGCTACACCTTC
CDR3aa: CSVRTLLSYGYTF

abundance: -
d_gene: -
j_gene: TRBJ2-1
v_gene: TRBV5-6
CDR3nt: TGTGCCAGCAGCAGCATAAACCCTAGGAACGGGTACAATGAGCAGTTCTTC
CDR3aa: CASSSINPRNGYNEQFF

abundance: -
d_gene: -
j_gene: TRBJ2-1
v_gene: TRBV6-9
CDR3nt: TGTGCCAGCAGCTATGACAGGCCGAACTCCTACAATGAGCAGTTCTTC
CDR3aa: CASSYDRPNSYNEQFF

abundance: few
d_gene: -
j_gene: TRBJ1-1
v_gene: TRBV5-4
CDR3nt: TGTGCCAGCAGCTTGCCGGGGGCTGAAGCTTTCTTT
CDR3aa: CASSLPGAEAFF

abundance: -
d_gene: TRBD2
j_gene: TRBJ2-2
v_gene: TRBV4-1
CDR3nt: TGCGCCAGCAGCCAAGTGACTAGCGGATACACCGGGGAGCTGTTTTTT
CDR3aa: CASSQVTSGYTGELFF

abundance: -
d_gene: -
j_gene: TRBJ2-1
v_gene: TRBV18
CDR3nt: TGTGCCAGCTCACGAGGCGCGGGGAATGAGCAGTTCTTC
CDR3aa: CASSRGAGNEQFF

abundance: few
d_gene: TRBD2
j_gene: TRBJ2-5
v_gene: TRBV6-5
CDR3nt: TGTGCCAGCAGTTACGATCGGGGGGTCGCCCAGTACTTC
CDR3aa: CASSYDRGVAQYF

abundance: -
d_gene: -
j_gene: TRBJ1-2
v_gene: TRBV19
CDR3nt: TGTGCCAGTAGTATCAGCAGGGGCCGTGGCTACACCTTC
CDR3aa: CASSISRGRGYTF

abundance: few
d_gene: TRBD2
j_gene: TRBJ2-6
v_gene: TRBV5-4
CDR3nt: TGTGCCAGCACCCCCCCGGGAGCGGGAATGGGGGCCAACGTCCTGACTTTC
CDR3aa: CASTPPGAGMGANVLTF

abundance: -
d_gene: -
j_gene: TRBJ1-2
v_gene: TRBV27
CDR3nt: TGTGCCAGCAGTTTGTCAGGGCTATCTGGCTACACCTTC
CDR3aa: CASSLSGLSGYTF

abundance: -
d_gene: TRBD1
j_gene: TRBJ1-3
v_gene: TRBV5-1
CDR3nt: TGCGCCAGCAGGGGTGGGACAGTGAACTCTGGAAACACCATATATTTT
CDR3aa: CASRGGTVNSGNTIYF

abundance: -
d_gene: -
j_gene: TRBJ1-2
v_gene: TRBV11-2
CDR3nt: TGTGCCAGCAGCAACAGGGATGCGAACTATGGCTACACCTTC
CDR3aa: CASSNRDANYGYTF

abundance: -
d_gene: TRBD1
j_gene: TRBJ1-6
v_gene: TRBV18
CDR3nt: TGTGCCAGCTCAGGCGACAGGGGGCTTTATTCACCCCTCCACTTT
CDR3aa: CASSGDRGLYSPLHF

abundance: -
d_gene: TRBD2
j_gene: TRBJ2-7
v_gene: TRBV11-2
CDR3nt: TGTGCCAGCAGCCCTCTAGCGGGAGCCAGGGGCGAGCAGTACTTC
CDR3aa: CASSPLAGARGEQYF

abundance: -
d_gene: -
j_gene: TRBJ1-2
v_gene: TRBV6-6
CDR3nt: TGTGCCAGCAGTTACGACAGGAACTATGGCTACACCTTC
CDR3aa: CASSYDRNYGYTF

abundance: few
d_gene: -
j_gene: TRBJ1-3
v_gene: TRBV19
CDR3nt: TGTGCCAGTAAAAACGGCGGATCGTCTGGAAACACCATATATTTT
CDR3aa: CASKNGGSSGNTIYF

abundance: -
d_gene: -
j_gene: TRBJ2-7
v_gene: TRBV5-1
CDR3nt: TGCGCCAGCAGCCCAGGGGCCGGGGTGACTTACGAGCAGTACTTC
CDR3aa: CASSPGAGVTYEQYF

abundance: -
d_gene: TRBD2
j_gene: TRBJ2-1
v_gene: TRBV2
CDR3nt: TGTGCCAGCGGAGTAGCGGGGTCGCCGACTGAGCAGTTCTTC
CDR3aa: CASGVAGSPTEQFF

abundance: -
d_gene: -
j_gene: TRBJ1-2
v_gene: TRBV6-5
CDR3nt: TGTGCCAGCAGGCCCGACAGGTCGGACTATGGCTACACCTTC
CDR3aa: CASRPDRSDYGYTF

abundance: -
d_gene: TRBD1
j_gene: TRBJ1-6
v_gene: TRBV4-1
CDR3nt: TGCGCCAGCAGTCAGATTTACAGGGGTGGCAATTCACCCCTCCACTTT
CDR3aa: CASSQIYRGGNSPLHF

abundance: -
d_gene: -
j_gene: TRBJ1-6
v_gene: TRBV4-1
CDR3nt: TGCGCCAGCAGCCGCGGCCAGTCGAATTCACCCCTCCACTTT
CDR3aa: CASSRGQSNSPLHF

abundance: -
d_gene: TRBD2
j_gene: TRBJ2-3
v_gene: TRBV30
CDR3nt: TGTGCCTGGATGGGACTAGCGGGGGGGAGCACAGATACGCAGTATTTT
CDR3aa: CAWMGLAGGSTDTQYF

abundance: -
d_gene: -
j_gene: TRBJ2-3
v_gene: TRBV27
CDR3nt: TGTGCCAGCAGTCTTACCCGGGACTCAGCTTATACGCAGTATTTT
CDR3aa: CASSLTRDSAYTQYF

abundance: -
d_gene: TRBD1
j_gene: TRBJ2-1
v_gene: TRBV6-1
CDR3nt: TGTGCCAGCAGACCGGGACAGGGTAACAATGAGCAGTTCTTC
CDR3aa: CASRPGQGNNEQFF

abundance: once
d_gene: -
j_gene: TRBJ2-4
v_gene: TRBV18
CDR3nt: TGTGCCAGCTCACCCGAACTTCTCAAAAACATTCAGTACTTC
CDR3aa: CASSPELLKNIQYF